A single sample is the source of the 4 T cell receptor beta chains below, sequenced in a study of Tregs in tolerant kidney transplant recipients (dated by TCRdb to between 2017 and 2020). The library was produced with the immunoSEQ multiplex PCR assay. TCRdb carries this immuneACCESS record with in-frame sequences only. Its versions omit some clonotypes, under half of them owing to an unresolved V gene in the studies checked, with the rest unexplained. In this sample the table shows about 66,000 clones, just under 95% of which occur a single time. The biggest ten clones account for roughly 9.8% of the sample. The time point tag for this specimen amounts to: blood sample drawn before combined kidney and bone marrow transplant. This sample comprised CD8+ T cells from blood, obtained before the transplant. All receptors derive from a human donor who received a combined kidney and bone marrow transplant.

The sample holds a few counts of this clone. The chain carries TRBV11-2 and TRBJ1-2, with D unclear. The CDR3 totals 12 residues. Trimming removed 5 bases at V and 4 bases at J, with 8 bases between. Per the germline V gene, CDR1 is SGHAT and CDR2 is FQNNGV. CDR3 loop: CASSPGPYGYTF. In DNA, the CDR3 is TGTGCCAGCAGCCCTGGCCCCTATGGCTACACCTTC.

The chain carries TRBV5-5 and TRBJ2-1; 7 nucleotides align to TRBD1. In germline, CDR1 is SGHKS, CDR2 YYEKEE (reference sequence). The CDR3 is 12 residues long. The ends lost 4 bases at V and 8 bases at J; junction bases unmatched: 3. The CDR3 here is CASSSTGDEQFF. The CDR3 region has the DNA TGTGCCAGCAGCAGCACAGGGGATGAGCAGTTCTTC.

The rearrangement links TRBV4-3 to TRBJ1-1; D is ambiguous. This CDR3 has 14 amino acids. V was trimmed by 4 bases and J by 3 bases, leaving 12 bases between them. In germline, CDR1 is LGHNA, CDR2 YSLEER. CDR3 nucleotides: TGCGCCAGCAGCCTCGAAGAGGGATACACTGAAGCTTTCTTT. Translating it yields CASSLEEGYTEAFF.

The chain recombines TRBV7-8 with TRBJ2-2; D gene unclear. This CDR3 contains 17 residues. The germline CDR1 and CDR2 sequences are SGHVS and FQNEAQ. V lost 2 bases and J 7 bases, leaving 20 bases between the germline ends. The chain's CDR3 is CASSLIPVAERIGELFF. The DNA of the CDR3 is TGTGCCAGCAGCTTAATACCCGTGGCAGAGAGGATCGGGGAGCTGTTTTTT.